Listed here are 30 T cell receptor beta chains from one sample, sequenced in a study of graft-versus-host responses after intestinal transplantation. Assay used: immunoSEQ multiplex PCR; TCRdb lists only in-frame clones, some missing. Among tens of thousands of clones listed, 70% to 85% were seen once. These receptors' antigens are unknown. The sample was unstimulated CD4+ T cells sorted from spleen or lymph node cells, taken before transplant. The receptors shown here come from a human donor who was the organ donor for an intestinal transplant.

The CDR3 sequence is CASSKGGTGNYEQYF. The DNA for the CDR3 is TGTGCCAGTAGTAAAGGAGGGACAGGAAACTACGAGCAGTACTTC. The chain joins TRBV19 to TRBJ2-7, with TRBD1 matching over 8 bases. The V gene's germline CDR1 is LNHDA and CDR2 SQIVND (reference sequence). Trimming removed 4 bases from V and 3 bases from J; junction bases left unmatched: 8. CDR3 length: 15 amino acids.

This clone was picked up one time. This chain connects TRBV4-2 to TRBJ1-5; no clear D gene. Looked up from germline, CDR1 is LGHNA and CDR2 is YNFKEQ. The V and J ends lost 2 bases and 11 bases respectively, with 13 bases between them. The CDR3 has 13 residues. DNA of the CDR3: TGTGCCAGCAGCCAAACCCCGCTCCAAGCCCAGCATTTT. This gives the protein CASSQTPLQAQHF.

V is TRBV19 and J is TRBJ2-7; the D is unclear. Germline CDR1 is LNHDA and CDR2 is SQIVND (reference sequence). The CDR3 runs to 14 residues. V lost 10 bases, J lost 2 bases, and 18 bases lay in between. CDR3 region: CANRLEQVPYEQYF. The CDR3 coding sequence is TGTGCCAATAGGTTGGAGCAGGTCCCCTACGAGCAGTACTTC.

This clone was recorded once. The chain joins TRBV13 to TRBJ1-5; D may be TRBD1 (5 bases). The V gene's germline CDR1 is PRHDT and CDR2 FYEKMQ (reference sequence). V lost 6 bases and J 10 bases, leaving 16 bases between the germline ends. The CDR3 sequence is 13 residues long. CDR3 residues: CASSLGRGAPQHF. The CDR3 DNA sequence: TGTGCCAGCAGTCTCGGACGGGGCGCACCCCAGCATTTT.

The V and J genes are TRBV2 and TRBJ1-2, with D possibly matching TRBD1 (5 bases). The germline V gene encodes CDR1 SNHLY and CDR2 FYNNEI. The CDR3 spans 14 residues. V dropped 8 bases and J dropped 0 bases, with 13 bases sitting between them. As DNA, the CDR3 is TGTGCCAGCCCTGGAGAAGGGGCTAACTATGGCTACACCTTC. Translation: CASPGEGANYGYTF.

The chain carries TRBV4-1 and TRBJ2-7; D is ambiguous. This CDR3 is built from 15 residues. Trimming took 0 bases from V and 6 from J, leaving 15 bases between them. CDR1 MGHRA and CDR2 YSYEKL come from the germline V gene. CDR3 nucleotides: TGCGCCAGCAGCCAAGACGGGCCGGGTGTGGGCGAGCAGTACTTC. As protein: CASSQDGPGVGEQYF.

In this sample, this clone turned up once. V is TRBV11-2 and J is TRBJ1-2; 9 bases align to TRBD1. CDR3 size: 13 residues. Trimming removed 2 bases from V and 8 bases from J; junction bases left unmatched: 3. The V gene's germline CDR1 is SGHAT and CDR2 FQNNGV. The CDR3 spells CASSLLQGAGYTF. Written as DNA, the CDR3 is TGTGCCAGCAGCTTATTACAGGGGGCAGGCTACACCTTC.

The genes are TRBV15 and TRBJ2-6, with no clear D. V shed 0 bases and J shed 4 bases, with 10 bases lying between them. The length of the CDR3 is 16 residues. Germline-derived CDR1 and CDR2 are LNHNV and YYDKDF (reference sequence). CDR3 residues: CATSRDRPAGANVLTF. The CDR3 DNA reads TGTGCCACCAGCAGAGACAGGCCTGCGGGGGCCAACGTCCTGACTTTC.

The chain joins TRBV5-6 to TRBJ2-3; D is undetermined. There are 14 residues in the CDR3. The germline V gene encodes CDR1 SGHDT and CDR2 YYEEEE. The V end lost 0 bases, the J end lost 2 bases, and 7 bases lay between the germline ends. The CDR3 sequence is CASSLVQATDTQYF. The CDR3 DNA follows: TGTGCCAGCAGCTTGGTGCAGGCCACAGATACGCAGTATTTT.

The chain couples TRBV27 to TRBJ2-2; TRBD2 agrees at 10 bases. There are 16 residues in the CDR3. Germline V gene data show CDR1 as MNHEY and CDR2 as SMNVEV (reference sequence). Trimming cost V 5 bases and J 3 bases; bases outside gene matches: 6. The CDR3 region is CASSSSGGPYTGELFF. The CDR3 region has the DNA TGTGCCAGCAGTAGTAGCGGGGGGCCCTACACCGGGGAGCTGTTTTTT.

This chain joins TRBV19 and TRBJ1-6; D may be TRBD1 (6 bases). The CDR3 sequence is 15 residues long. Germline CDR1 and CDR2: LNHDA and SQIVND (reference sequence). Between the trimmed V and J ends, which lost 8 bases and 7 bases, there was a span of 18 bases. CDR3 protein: CASSTGFAGNSPLHF. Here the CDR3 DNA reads TGTGCCAGTTCCACAGGGTTCGCAGGCAATTCACCCCTCCACTTT.

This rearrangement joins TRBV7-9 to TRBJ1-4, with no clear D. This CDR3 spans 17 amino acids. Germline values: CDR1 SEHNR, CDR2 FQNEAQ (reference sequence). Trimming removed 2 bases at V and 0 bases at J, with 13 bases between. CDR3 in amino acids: CASSLMGRRTTNEKLFF. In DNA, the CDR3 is TGTGCCAGCAGCTTAATGGGGAGGAGGACAACTAATGAAAAACTGTTTTTT.

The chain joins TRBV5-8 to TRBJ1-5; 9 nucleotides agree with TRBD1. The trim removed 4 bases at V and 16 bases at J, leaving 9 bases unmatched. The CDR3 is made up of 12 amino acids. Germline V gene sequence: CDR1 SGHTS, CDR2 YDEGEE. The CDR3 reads CASSRGPGQGHF. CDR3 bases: TGTGCCAGCAGCCGAGGCCCGGGACAGGGCCATTTT.

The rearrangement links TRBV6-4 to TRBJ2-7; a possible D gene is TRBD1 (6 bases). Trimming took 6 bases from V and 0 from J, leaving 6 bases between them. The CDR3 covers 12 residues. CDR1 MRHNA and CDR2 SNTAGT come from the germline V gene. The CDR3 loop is CASRDSSYEQYF. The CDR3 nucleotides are TGTGCCAGCAGGGACAGCTCCTACGAGCAGTACTTC.

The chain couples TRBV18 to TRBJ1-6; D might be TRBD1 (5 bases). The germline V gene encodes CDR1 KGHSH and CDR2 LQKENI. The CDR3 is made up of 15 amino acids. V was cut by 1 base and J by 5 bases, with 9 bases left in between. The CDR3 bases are TGTGCCAGCTCACCACTCAGACAGAATAATTCACCCCTCCACTTT. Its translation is CASSPLRQNNSPLHF.

CDR3 coding DNA: TGTGCCAGCAGCTTGGTTGCGGGGTTGAACACCGGGGAGCTGTTTTTT. Encoded protein: CASSLVAGLNTGELFF. V is TRBV5-4 and J is TRBJ2-2, with a possible D match to TRBD2 (6 bases). In germline, CDR1 is SGHNT, CDR2 YYREEE (reference sequence). V was clipped by 0 bases and J by 1 base, with 10 bases between them. The CDR3 contains 16 residues.

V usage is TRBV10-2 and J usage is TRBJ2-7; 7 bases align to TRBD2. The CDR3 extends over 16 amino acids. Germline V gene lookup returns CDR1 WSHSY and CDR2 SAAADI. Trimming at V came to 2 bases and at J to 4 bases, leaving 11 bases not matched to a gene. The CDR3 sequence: CASSEAGGGAGYEQYF. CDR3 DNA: TGCGCCAGCAGTGAGGCCGGGGGAGGGGCGGGATACGAGCAGTACTTC.

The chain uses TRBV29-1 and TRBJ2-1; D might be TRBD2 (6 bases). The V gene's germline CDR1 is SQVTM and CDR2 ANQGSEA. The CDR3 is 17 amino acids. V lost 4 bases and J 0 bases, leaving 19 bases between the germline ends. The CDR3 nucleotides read TGCAGCGTTGTTCCCGGGTCAGCGGGTTACTCCTACAATGAGCAGTTCTTC. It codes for CSVVPGSAGYSYNEQFF.

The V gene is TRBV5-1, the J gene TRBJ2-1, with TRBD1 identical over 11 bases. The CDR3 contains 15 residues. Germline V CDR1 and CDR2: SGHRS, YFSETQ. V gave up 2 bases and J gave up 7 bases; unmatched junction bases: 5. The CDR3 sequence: CASSFGQGAENEQFF. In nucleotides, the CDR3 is TGCGCCAGCAGCTTCGGACAGGGGGCTGAGAATGAGCAGTTCTTC. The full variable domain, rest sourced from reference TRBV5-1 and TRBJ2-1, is KAGVTQTPRYLIKTRGQQVTLSCSPISGHRSVSWYQQTPGQGLQFLFEYFSETQRNKGNFPGRFSGRQFSNSRSEMNVSTLELGDSALYLCASSFGQGAENEQFFGPGTRLTVL.

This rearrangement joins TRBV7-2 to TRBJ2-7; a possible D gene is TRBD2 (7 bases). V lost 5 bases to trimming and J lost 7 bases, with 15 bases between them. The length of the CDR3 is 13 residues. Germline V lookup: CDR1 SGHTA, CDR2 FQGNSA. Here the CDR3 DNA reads TGTGCCAGCAGCGGAGAAGGGGGGGGAGAGCAGTACTTC. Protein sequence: CASSGEGGGEQYF. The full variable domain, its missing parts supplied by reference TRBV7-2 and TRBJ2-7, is GAGVSQSPSNKVTEKGKDVELRCDPISGHTALYWYRQSLGQGLEFLIYFQGNSAPDKSGLPSDRFSAERTGGSVSTLTIQRTQQEDSAVYLCASSGEGGGEQYFGPGTRLTVT.

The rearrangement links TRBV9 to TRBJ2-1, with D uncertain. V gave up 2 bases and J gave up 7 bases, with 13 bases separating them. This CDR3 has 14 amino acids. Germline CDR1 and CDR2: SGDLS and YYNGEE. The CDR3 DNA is TGTGCCAGCAGCGTCCAACTCACCCCTAATGAGCAGTTCTTC. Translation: CASSVQLTPNEQFF. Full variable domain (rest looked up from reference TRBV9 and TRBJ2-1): DSGVTQTPKHLITATGQRVTLRCSPRSGDLSVYWYQQSLDQGLQFLIQYYNGEERAKGNILERFSAQQFPDLHSELNLSSLELGDSALYFCASSVQLTPNEQFFGPGTRLTVL.

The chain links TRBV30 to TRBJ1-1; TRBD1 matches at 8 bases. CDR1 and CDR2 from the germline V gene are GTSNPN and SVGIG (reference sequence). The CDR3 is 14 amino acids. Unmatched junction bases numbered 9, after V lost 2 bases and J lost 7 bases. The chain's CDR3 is CAWSPLRGRGEAFF. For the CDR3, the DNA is TGTGCCTGGAGTCCCCTCAGGGGGCGCGGTGAAGCTTTCTTT. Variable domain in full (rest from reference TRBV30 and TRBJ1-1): SQTIHQWPATLVQPVGSPLSLECTVEGTSNPNLYWYRQAAGRGLQLLFYSVGIGQISSEVPQNLSASRPQDRQFILSSKKLLLSDSGFYLCAWSPLRGRGEAFFGQGTRLTVV.

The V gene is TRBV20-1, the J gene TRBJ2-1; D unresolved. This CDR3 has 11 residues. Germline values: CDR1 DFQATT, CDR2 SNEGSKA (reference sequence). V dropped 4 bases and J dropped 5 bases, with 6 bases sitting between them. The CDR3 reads CSAIDDNEQFF. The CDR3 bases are TGCAGTGCTATTGATGACAATGAGCAGTTCTTC.

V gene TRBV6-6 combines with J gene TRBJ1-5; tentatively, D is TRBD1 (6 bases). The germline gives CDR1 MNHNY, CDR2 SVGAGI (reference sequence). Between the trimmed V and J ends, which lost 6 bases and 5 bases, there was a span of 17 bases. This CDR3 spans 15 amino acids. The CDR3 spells CASRSQGSVHQPQHF. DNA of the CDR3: TGTGCCAGCAGGTCCCAGGGGAGTGTCCATCAGCCCCAGCATTTT.

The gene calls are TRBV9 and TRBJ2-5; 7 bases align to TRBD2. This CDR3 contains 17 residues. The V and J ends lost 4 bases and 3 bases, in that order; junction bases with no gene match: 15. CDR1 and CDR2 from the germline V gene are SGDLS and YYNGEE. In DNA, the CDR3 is TGTGCCAGCAGCTCACCCTGGGCGGGAGAGGTCGAAGAGACCCAGTACTTC. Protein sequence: CASSSPWAGEVEETQYF.

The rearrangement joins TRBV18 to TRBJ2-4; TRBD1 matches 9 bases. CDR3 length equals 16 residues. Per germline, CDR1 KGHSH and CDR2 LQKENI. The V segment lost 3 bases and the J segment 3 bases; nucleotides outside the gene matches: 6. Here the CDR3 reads CASSPGQGWVKNIQYF. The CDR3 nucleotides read TGTGCCAGCTCACCTGGACAGGGGTGGGTCAAAAACATTCAGTACTTC.

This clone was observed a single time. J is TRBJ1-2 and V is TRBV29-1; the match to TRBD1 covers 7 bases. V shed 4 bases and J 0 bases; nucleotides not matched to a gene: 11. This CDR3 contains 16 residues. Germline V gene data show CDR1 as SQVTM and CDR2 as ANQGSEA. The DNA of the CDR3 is TGCAGCGTTGTTTCACAGGGGAAGGGAGCTAACTATGGCTACACCTTC. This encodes CSVVSQGKGANYGYTF.

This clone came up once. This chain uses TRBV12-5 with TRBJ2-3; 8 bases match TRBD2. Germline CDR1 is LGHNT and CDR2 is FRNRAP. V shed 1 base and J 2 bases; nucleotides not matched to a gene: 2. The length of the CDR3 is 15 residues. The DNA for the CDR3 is TGTGCTAGTGGTTTGGGACTAGCGACCACAGATACGCAGTATTTT. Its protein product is CASGLGLATTDTQYF.

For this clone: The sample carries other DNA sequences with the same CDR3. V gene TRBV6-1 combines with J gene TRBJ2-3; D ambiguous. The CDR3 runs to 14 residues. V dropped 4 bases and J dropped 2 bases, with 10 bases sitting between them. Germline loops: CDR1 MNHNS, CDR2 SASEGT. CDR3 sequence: CASSVDTFTDTQYF. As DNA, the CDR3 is TGTGCCAGCAGTGTTGACACCTTCACAGATACGCAGTATTTT.

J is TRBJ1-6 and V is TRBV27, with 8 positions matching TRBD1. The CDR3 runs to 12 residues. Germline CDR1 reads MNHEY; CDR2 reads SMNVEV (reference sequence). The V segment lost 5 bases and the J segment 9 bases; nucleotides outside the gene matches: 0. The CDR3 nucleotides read TGTGCCAGCAGTGGACAGGGTTCACCCCTCCACTTT. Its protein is CASSGQGSPLHF.